This TCR beta chain was identified during a study of graft-versus-host responses after intestinal transplantation. Background on the study: All recipients were transplanted with multivisceral, liver-intestinal, or isolated intestinal grafts.

Trimming removed 8 bases from V and 6 bases from J; junction bases left unmatched: 8. The CDR3 contains 13 residues. Looked up from germline, CDR1 is SNHLY and CDR2 is FYNNEI. General study results and limits: Recipient-marrow GvH clones were detected, some having first appeared in ileum or blood. Some patients had graft-donor T cell macrochimerism, and their allografts showed high graft-versus-host to host-versus-graft clonal ratios.

Concerning this clone: Its antigen is as yet unknown.

TCRdb keeps only in-frame clones here, not all; method: immunoSEQ multiplex PCR. The repertoire holds almost 70,000 clones, with roughly 92% as singletons. Bone marrow was aspirated after transplant. It came from the posterior iliac crest or another site. The material was bone marrow, obtained 734 days after intestinal transplantation. This clonotype was obtained from a human patient who received an intestinal transplant, so some T cells may come from the graft donor. This chain joins TRBV2 and TRBJ1-2; the match to TRBD1 covers 8 bases. For the CDR3, the DNA is TGTGCCAGCCCGCTCTTGACAGGGGATGGCTACACCTTC. It yields the protein CASPLLTGDGYTF.